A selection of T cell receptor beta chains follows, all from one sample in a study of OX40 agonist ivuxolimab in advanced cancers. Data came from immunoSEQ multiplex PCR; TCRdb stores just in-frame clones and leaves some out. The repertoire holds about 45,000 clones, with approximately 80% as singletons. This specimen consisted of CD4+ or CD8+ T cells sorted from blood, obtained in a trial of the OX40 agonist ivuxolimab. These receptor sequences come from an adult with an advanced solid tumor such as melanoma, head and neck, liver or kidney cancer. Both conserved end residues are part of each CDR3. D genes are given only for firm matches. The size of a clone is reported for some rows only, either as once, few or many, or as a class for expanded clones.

CASSPSGTGWGNQPQHF TGCGCCAGCAGCCCGTCCGGGACAGGTTGGGGCAATCAGCCCCAGCATTTT TRBJ1-5 TRBV4-1 . TRBD1
CASLQGLANTEAFF TGTGCCAGCTTACAGGGGTTGGCGAACACTGAAGCTTTCTTT TRBJ1-1 TRBV14 . TRBD1
CASSHEGGQDLYEQYF TGCGCCAGCAGCCATGAGGGTGGACAGGATCTCTACGAGCAGTACTTC TRBJ2-7 TRBV4-1 . TRBD1
CATGNGLTYEQYF TGTGCCACGGGGAACGGACTCACCTACGAGCAGTACTTC TRBJ2-7 TRBV6-9 . .
CASSPLGGALAEAFF TGTGCCAGCTCACCACTGGGGGGCGCATTAGCTGAAGCTTTCTTT TRBJ1-1 TRBV18 . .
CASSSSGQGGGETQYF TGTGCCAGCAGCTCCAGTGGACAGGGAGGGGGTGAGACCCAGTACTTC TRBJ2-5 TRBV11-3 . .
CASKGPSGYEQYF TGTGCCAGCAAGGGCCCCTCGGGCTACGAGCAGTACTTC TRBJ2-7 TRBV6-1 . .
CAWTPGTGSVNEQFF TGTGCCTGGACTCCCGGGACAGGGTCTGTAAATGAGCAGTTCTTC TRBJ2-1 TRBV30 . TRBD1
CASSWSSTGETQYF TGTGCCAGCAGCTGGAGTTCGACGGGGGAGACCCAGTACTTC TRBJ2-5 TRBV7-2 . .
CAISELAGGSKNIQYF TGTGCCATCAGTGAGCTGGCAGGAGGATCCAAAAACATTCAGTACTTC TRBJ2-4 TRBV10-3 . .
CASSRQGGRAVGELFF TGTGCCAGCAGTCGACAAGGCGGGAGGGCCGTCGGGGAGCTGTTTTTT TRBJ2-2 TRBV11-2 . TRBD2
CASSRLGGITYNEQFF TGTGCCAGCAGCCGGCTAGGGGGTATTACTTACAATGAGCAGTTCTTC TRBJ2-1 TRBV14 . .
CASSSPGMRGETQYF TGCGCCAGCAGCAGCCCGGGGATGAGGGGAGAGACCCAGTACTTC TRBJ2-5 TRBV5-1 . .
CASSQIAMAGGSYNEQFF TGTGCCAGCAGCCAGATCGCGATGGCGGGAGGGAGCTACAATGAGCAGTTCTTC TRBJ2-1 TRBV4-2 once TRBD2
CATSRKSEADGYTF TGTGCCACCAGCAGAAAATCAGAGGCGGATGGCTACACCTTC TRBJ1-2 TRBV15 . .
CASSLWGTNTGELFF TGCGCCAGCAGCTTGTGGGGTACGAACACCGGGGAGCTGTTTTTT TRBJ2-2 TRBV5-1 . .
CASSDLETYNSPLHF TGTGCCAGCAGTGATCTGGAAACCTATAATTCACCCCTCCACTTT TRBJ1-6 TRBV2 . .
CASSRTNNQPQHF TGTGCCAGTAGTAGAACCAACAATCAGCCCCAGCATTTT TRBJ1-5 TRBV19 . .
CASSLGGSANTEAFF TGCGCCAGCAGCCTGGGGGGGTCAGCGAACACTGAAGCTTTCTTT TRBJ1-1 TRBV4-1 once .
CASSLQQGWNEQFF TGTGCCAGCAGTTTACAACAGGGGTGGAATGAGCAGTTCTTC TRBJ2-1 TRBV28 . TRBD1
CASSETRQGSYTF TGTGCCAGCAGTGAAACCCGGCAGGGCAGCTACACCTTC TRBJ1-2 TRBV2 . .
CASGTTTNEKLFF TGCGCCAGCGGGACAACAACTAATGAAAAACTGTTTTTT TRBJ1-4 TRBV10-2 . .
CASSIPGGGVDTQYF TGTGCCAGTAGTATCCCGGGAGGTGGGGTAGATACGCAGTATTTT TRBJ2-3 TRBV19 . TRBD2
CASSQEYPYGYTF TGCGCCAGCAGCCAAGAGTACCCCTATGGCTACACCTTC TRBJ1-2 TRBV4-1 . .
CASSSRWQPRDTQYF TGTGCCAGCAGCTCGCGGTGGCAGCCAAGGGATACGCAGTATTTT TRBJ2-3 TRBV7-2 . .
CASIFGEGDNGYTF TGTGCCAGCATCTTCGGGGAGGGTGACAATGGCTACACCTTC TRBJ1-2 TRBV6-1 . .
CAWSVLDQADNNEQFF TGTGCCTGGAGTGTACTTGATCAAGCAGACAACAATGAGCAGTTCTTC TRBJ2-1 TRBV30 . .
CASSYTTHNEQFF TGTGCCAGCAGTTACACGACCCACAATGAGCAGTTCTTC TRBJ2-1 TRBV6-5 few .
CASSRLPRQGKRWVNTEAFF TGTGCCAGCTCCCGACTCCCTCGACAGGGAAAGCGTTGGGTGAACACTGAAGCTTTCTTT TRBJ1-1 TRBV18 . TRBD1
CAISDQQGWNTIYF TGTGCCATCAGTGATCAACAGGGATGGAACACCATATATTTT TRBJ1-3 TRBV10-3 . .
CASSSTDANEKLFF TGTGCCAGCAGCTCGACAGACGCCAATGAAAAACTGTTTTTT TRBJ1-4 TRBV5-4 . .
CSVGRGSSYNEQFF TGCAGCGTTGGTCGCGGGAGCTCCTACAATGAGCAGTTCTTC TRBJ2-1 TRBV29-1 once TRBD2
CASSQRVLGNTEAFF TGTGCCAGTAGCCAAAGGGTTTTGGGGAACACTGAAGCTTTCTTT TRBJ1-1 TRBV19 . .
CASSAQTGRTGELFF TGTGCCAGCAGCGCTCAGACAGGGCGCACCGGGGAGCTGTTTTTT TRBJ2-2 TRBV28 once TRBD1
CASSLEVAGGEQFF TGTGCCAGCAGCTTGGAAGTAGCGGGGGGTGAGCAGTTCTTC TRBJ2-1 TRBV5-4 . TRBD2
CASSRGGNTEAFF TGTGCCAGCAGCAGGGGGGGGAACACTGAAGCTTTCTTT TRBJ1-1 TRBV2 . TRBD1
CATTPGGVNNEQFF TGTGCCACCACTCCCGGAGGAGTTAACAATGAGCAGTTCTTC TRBJ2-1 TRBV15 . .
CASSPPAFVSYEQYF TGTGCCAGCTCACCACCGGCTTTCGTTAGCTACGAGCAGTACTTC TRBJ2-7 TRBV18 few .
CASSPGQGTDGYTF TGCGCCAGCAGCCCGGGACAGGGTACGGATGGCTACACCTTC TRBJ1-2 TRBV5-1 . TRBD1
CASSAPTGTGNTIYF TGTGCCAGCAGCGCACCTACAGGGACAGGAAACACCATATATTTT TRBJ1-3 TRBV7-9 . .
CASSLASQGPYEQYF TGCGCCAGCAGCTTGGCGAGTCAGGGTCCCTACGAGCAGTACTTC TRBJ2-7 TRBV5-1 . .
CASSLALQNSPLHF TGTGCCAGCTCACTGGCATTACAAAATTCACCCCTCCACTTT TRBJ1-6 TRBV18 . .
CASSTSGGNTQYF TGTGCCAGCTCGACTAGCGGGGGAAATACGCAGTATTTT TRBJ2-3 TRBV6-4 . TRBD2
CASSLDRLSTDTQYF TGTGCCAGCAGCTTAGACCGGCTTAGCACAGATACGCAGTATTTT TRBJ2-3 TRBV7-2 . .
CASSPLSGASYNEQFF TGTGCCAGCTCACCACTTTCAGGGGCCTCCTACAATGAGCAGTTCTTC TRBJ2-1 TRBV18 . .
CASSVRGSGADTQYF TGTGCCAGCAGCGTAAGGGGATCGGGGGCAGATACGCAGTATTTT TRBJ2-3 TRBV9 . .
CASSTPQGSDEKLFF TGTGCCAGCAGCACCCCACAGGGGTCGGATGAAAAACTGTTTTTT TRBJ1-4 TRBV7-6 few TRBD1
CASSLFRTPAGYEQYF TGTGCCAGCAGCTTATTTCGGACTCCAGCGGGTTACGAGCAGTACTTC TRBJ2-7 TRBV7-6 . .
CASSRGYEQYF TGTGCCAGCAGCAGGGGCTACGAGCAGTACTTC TRBJ2-7 TRBV5-8 . .
CASSLEPGTSTEAFF TGTGCCAGCAGCTTAGAACCCGGGACAAGTACCGAAGCTTTCTTT TRBJ1-1 TRBV7-3 few .
CASSESGEYGYTF TGCGCCAGCAGTGAGTCGGGAGAATACGGCTACACCTTC TRBJ1-2 TRBV10-2 . .
CASSESGLAGGPSTGELFF TGCGCCAGCAGTGAGTCGGGACTAGCGGGAGGGCCCTCGACCGGGGAGCTGTTTTTT TRBJ2-2 TRBV10-1 . TRBD2
CASSKGDSGNQPQHF TGCGCCAGCAGCAAGGGGGACAGTGGCAATCAGCCCCAGCATTTT TRBJ1-5 TRBV5-1 . TRBD1
CASSSRTSGRREQYF TGTGCCAGCAGCTCCAGGACTAGCGGGAGGAGGGAGCAGTACTTC TRBJ2-7 TRBV9 few TRBD2
CASTPGSNQPQHF TGTGCCAGCACCCCGGGGTCCAATCAGCCCCAGCATTTT TRBJ1-5 TRBV28 . .